The T cell receptor (beta chain) described here comes from a study of tumor and adjacent non-tumor tissue in lung cancer. Study summary: Histology: around 13 adenocarcinoma, a couple of squamous cell carcinoma, 1 small cell lung cancer. General study results and limits: Tumor repertoires had a smaller top 100 clone share than normal lung. TCR diversity was significantly greater in tumor than normal lung tissue.

About this clonotype: No antigen is known for it. The final CDR3 position lacks the conserved phenylalanine or tryptophan, pointing to a likely read error.

This sample's RNA came from whole unsorted tissue. The library came from three nested PCR rounds adapted from ARM-PCR protocols. MiXCR, applied by TCRdb to the multiplex PCR reads, yields one record per CDR3 protein. Of about 75,000 distinct CDR3 sequences in the sample, about three quarters were seen once. The receptor comes from a woman in her forties or fifties with non-small cell lung cancer. The sequencing input was lung tumor tissue.

This CDR3 reads CAGSSRDSLNSPLHI. In nucleotides, the CDR3 is TGTGCCGGCAGCTCTAGGGACAGCCTTAATTCACCCCTCCACATT. This chain uses TRBV11-2 with TRBJ1-6; 7 bases agree with TRBD1. Germline CDR1 and CDR2: SGHAT and FQNNGV. CDR3 length: 15 residues.